These 31 T cell receptor beta chains came from one sample sequenced in a study of cytomegalovirus exposure and HLA in healthy donors. The PCR had 60 Vbeta and 13 Jbeta primers. TCRdb's copy holds only in-frame clones and misses some; the assay was immunoSEQ multiplex PCR. This sample has fewer than 250,000 clones; about 81% occur once, and the top ten carry more than 4.5%. Sequences were obtained from PBMCs. These receptors came from a man aged 25 to 45 in good health and CMV-seropositive.

The genes are TRBV7-2 and TRBJ2-3, with D tentatively TRBD2 (5 bases). Trimming stripped 5 bases from V and 3 bases from J, with 12 bases between. The CDR3 is 14 residues long. Germline CDR1 and CDR2: SGHTA and FQGNSA. CDR3 loop: CASSEGRGTDTQYF. CDR3 in DNA: TGTGCCAGCAGCGAGGGCCGAGGAACAGATACGCAGTATTTT.

There are a few counts of this clone. The chain uses TRBV4-2 and TRBJ2-5; D gene uncertain. Looked up from germline, CDR1 is LGHNA and CDR2 is YNFKEQ. Trimming pared 1 base from V and 0 bases from J, leaving 6 bases between. The length of the CDR3 is 14 residues. The CDR3 region has the DNA TGTGCCAGCAGCCAAGGCCCAGACCAAGAGACCCAGTACTTC. Translation gives CASSQGPDQETQYF.

Only a few counts were recorded for this clone. V usage is TRBV30 and J usage is TRBJ2-1, with D maybe TRBD2 (6 bases). Germline V gene sequence: CDR1 GTSNPN, CDR2 SVGIG (reference sequence). The CDR3 extends over 13 amino acids. Trimming shortened V by 5 bases and J by 0 bases, and 8 bases separated the two germline ends. CDR3 in amino acids: CAWGGNSYNEQFF. The CDR3, as DNA: TGTGCCTGGGGCGGGAACTCCTACAATGAGCAGTTCTTC.

This clone was counted once. The rearrangement links TRBV6-5 to TRBJ2-7; TRBD1 matches at 7 bases. Germline V gene lookup returns CDR1 MNHEY and CDR2 SVGAGI. V gave up 4 bases and J gave up 3 bases; unmatched junction bases: 9. CDR3 size: 15 residues. The CDR3 bases are TGTGCCAGCAGTTTGACCGGGACAGCAGTCTACGAGCAGTACTTC. Its translation: CASSLTGTAVYEQYF.

A note on this clone: At one end, the junction sequence differs from germline, possibly due to a read error. The V gene is TRBV7-9, the J gene TRBJ2-3, with TRBD1 as a possible D gene (5 bases). This CDR3 region has 17 residues. Germline CDR1 is SEHNR and CDR2 is FQNEAQ (reference sequence). The CDR3 loop reads CSSSLNGRQPSTDTQYF. CDR3 sequence (DNA): TGTTCCAGCAGCTTAAACGGCCGACAGCCCAGTACGGATACGCAGTATTTT.

The V call is TRBV7-2, the J call TRBJ2-7; 11 bases fit TRBD2. V was pared by 5 bases and J by 6 bases, with 3 bases of the junction left unmatched. CDR1 SGHTA and CDR2 FQGNSA come from the germline V gene. This CDR3 has 13 residues. The CDR3 region is CASSHLAGGEQYF. In nucleotides, the CDR3 is TGTGCCAGCAGCCACCTAGCGGGAGGCGAGCAGTACTTC.

This chain links TRBV14 with TRBJ2-7, with a possible D match to TRBD1 (6 bases). The ends were cut back, 5 bases at V and 6 bases at J, with 11 bases in the middle. There are 12 residues in the CDR3. Germline V gives CDR1 SGHDN, CDR2 FVKESK. CDR3 in DNA: TGTGCCAGCAGCAGGGGCAGGGGCGAGCAGTACTTC. This translates into CASSRGRGEQYF. Complete variable domain (other parts from reference TRBV14 and TRBJ2-7): EAGVTQFPSHSVIEKGQTVTLRCDPISGHDNLYWYRRVMGKEIKFLLHFVKESKQDESGMPNNRFLAERTGGTYSTLKVQPAELEDSGVYFCASSRGRGEQYFGPGTRLTVT.

The chain recombines TRBV9 with TRBJ2-7, with D possibly matching TRBD2 (6 bases). The V gene's germline CDR1 is SGDLS and CDR2 YYNGEE. V was clipped by 4 bases and J by 0 bases, with 20 bases between them. The CDR3 loop spans 17 amino acids. CDR3: CASSTHSGTSSSYEQYF. The CDR3 DNA is TGTGCCAGCAGCACTCATTCCGGGACTTCCAGCTCCTACGAGCAGTACTTC.

The chain recombines TRBV13 with TRBJ2-2; 8 bases fit TRBD2. Germline CDR1 is PRHDT and CDR2 is FYEKMQ (reference sequence). The CDR3 length is 18 residues. With 4 bases clipped from V and 0 bases from J, the junction kept 10 bases outside the gene matches. The CDR3 DNA is TGTGCCAGCAGCTGGCCAATGGGTAGCGGGGCGAACACCGGGGAGCTGTTTTTT. This encodes CASSWPMGSGANTGELFF.

This clone appeared a few times. The chain couples TRBV5-6 to TRBJ2-3; D may be TRBD2 (6 bases). This CDR3 comprises 13 residues. The V end was cut by 3 bases, the J end by 5 bases, with 10 bases between. The V gene's germline CDR1 is SGHDT and CDR2 YYEEEE. CDR3 region: CASSSGGVDTQYF. The CDR3 bases are TGTGCCAGCAGCTCGGGCGGGGTAGATACGCAGTATTTT.

CDR3 sequence reads: CASSVGQSGAEAFF. DNA of the CDR3: TGCGCCAGCAGCGTGGGACAGTCGGGTGCTGAAGCTTTCTTT. The chain carries TRBV5-1 and TRBJ1-1; the match to TRBD1 covers 7 bases. Germline V CDR1 and CDR2: SGHRS, YFSETQ. This CDR3 has 14 amino acids. The V and J ends lost 4 bases and 6 bases, in that order; junction bases with no gene match: 9.

The chain has TRBV9 and TRBJ2-3; D is unresolved. Trimming cost V 4 bases and J 0 bases, with 3 bases left between them. CDR1 and CDR2 (germline): SGDLS, YYNGEE. This CDR3 comprises 12 residues. The CDR3 sequence is CASSLSTDTQYF. Written as DNA, the CDR3 is TGTGCCAGCAGCTTAAGCACAGATACGCAGTATTTT.

The chain employs TRBV5-1 and TRBJ1-2; the match to TRBD1 covers 7 bases. Germline CDR1 reads SGHRS; CDR2 reads YFSETQ. This CDR3 contains 16 residues. V shed 3 bases and J 0 bases; nucleotides not matched to a gene: 8. CDR3 nucleotide sequence: TGCGCCAGCAGCTCACAGGGGACAGCAGCTAACTATGGCTACACCTTC. Protein sequence: CASSSQGTAANYGYTF.

A word on this clone: Other nucleotide sequences from this sample produce the same CDR3. This chain connects TRBV4-2 to TRBJ1-2; 7 nucleotides align to TRBD1. Germline V CDR1 and CDR2: LGHNA, YNFKEQ. V gave up 0 bases and J gave up 4 bases; unmatched junction bases: 8. The CDR3 is 16 amino acids. CDR3: CASSQDEGQTSYGYTF. In nucleotides, the CDR3 is TGTGCCAGCAGCCAAGATGAGGGACAGACCTCCTATGGCTACACCTTC.

The rearrangement uses TRBV5-4 and TRBJ2-2; 9 bases map to TRBD2. From germline, CDR1 is SGHNT and CDR2 YYREEE (reference sequence). Unmatched junction bases numbered 17, after V lost 6 bases and J lost 2 bases. There are 19 residues in the CDR3. The CDR3 sequence is CASTRGRAGGLLNTGELFF. CDR3 nucleotides: TGTGCCAGCACCCGTGGGCGAGCGGGGGGCCTCTTAAACACCGGGGAGCTGTTTTTT.

The gene calls are TRBV6-1 and TRBJ2-3, with 12 nucleotides matching TRBD2. CDR3 length equals 17 residues. Germline-derived CDR1 and CDR2 are MNHNS and SASEGT. The V and J ends lost 4 bases and 4 bases, in that order; junction bases with no gene match: 9. The CDR3 sequence is CASSVTLAGGLADTQYF. The CDR3 DNA is TGTGCCAGCAGTGTCACCCTAGCGGGGGGGTTGGCAGATACGCAGTATTTT.

The chain joins TRBV7-2 to TRBJ1-3, with D possibly being TRBD1 (5 bases). This CDR3 has 16 amino acids. Germline V CDR1 and CDR2: SGHTA, FQGNSA. V was shortened by 1 base and J by 6 bases, with 16 bases between the two germline ends. CDR3 amino acids: CASSLGGPGLLNTIYF. CDR3 nucleotide sequence: TGTGCCAGCAGCTTAGGGGGCCCAGGGTTATTAAACACCATATATTTT.

About this clone itself: Mismatch with germline at one junction end may stem from a read error. The chain employs TRBV7-9 and TRBJ2-2; TRBD1 agrees at 8 bases. The CDR3 is 16 residues long. CDR1 is SEHNR, CDR2 FQNEAQ, per germline (reference sequence). The CDR3 nucleotides read TGTTCCAGCAGACACCTACGGACAGGGAGAGCCGGGGAGCTGTTTTTT. Amino acid sequence: CSSRHLRTGRAGELFF.

This clone turned up a few times. The V call is TRBV7-3, the J call TRBJ2-3; 11 bases are shared with TRBD2. J gave up 5 bases and V 1 base, and 11 bases lay outside the gene matches. The CDR3 is 18 amino acids. Per germline, CDR1 SGHTA and CDR2 FQGTGA. The CDR3 loop is CASSLMLWGSGGEDTQYF. DNA of the CDR3: TGTGCCAGCAGCTTAATGCTATGGGGTAGCGGGGGGGAAGATACGCAGTATTTT.

The rearrangement joins TRBV18 to TRBJ1-5; 12 nucleotides line up with TRBD1. Germline V gives CDR1 KGHSH, CDR2 LQKENI. CDR3 length: 17 residues. The junction had 9 bases not matched to a gene; V was cut back by 4 bases and J by 5 bases. CDR3 in amino acids: CASSLFQGQGAYQPQHF. CDR3 DNA sequence: TGTGCCAGCTCACTTTTTCAGGGACAGGGGGCATATCAGCCCCAGCATTTT.

The chain employs TRBV6-5 and TRBJ2-1; the match to TRBD1 covers 10 bases. The germline gives CDR1 MNHEY, CDR2 SVGAGI. The junction had 8 bases not matched to a gene; V was cut back by 5 bases and J by 7 bases. This CDR3 contains 15 residues. The CDR3 region is CASSARQGAWNEQFF. Written as DNA, the CDR3 is TGTGCCAGCAGTGCCAGACAGGGGGCTTGGAATGAGCAGTTCTTC.

The rearrangement uses TRBV19 and TRBJ2-1; 8 positions agree with TRBD2. CDR1 and CDR2 (germline): LNHDA, SQIVND (reference sequence). The CDR3 runs to 13 residues. V lost 5 bases, J lost 12 bases, and 9 bases stayed unmatched. The CDR3, as DNA: TGTGCCAGTAGTTACCGACTAGCGTGGTCGCAGTTCTTC. Translating it yields CASSYRLAWSQFF.

The chain joins TRBV6-5 to TRBJ2-3, with D maybe TRBD1 (5 bases). Germline V CDR1 and CDR2: MNHEY, SVGAGI. V was shortened by 5 bases and J by 2 bases, with 11 bases between the two germline ends. CDR3 size: 14 residues. The CDR3 DNA is TGTGCCAGCAGTCAAACGGACACCACAGATACGCAGTATTTT. Encoded protein: CASSQTDTTDTQYF.

The chain employs TRBV7-9 and TRBJ2-5; possibly TRBD2 for D (6 bases). CDR3 size: 13 residues. Deletions cut 5 bases from V and 11 bases from J, with 18 bases between. The germline V gene encodes CDR1 SEHNR and CDR2 FQNEAQ (reference sequence). CDR3 in amino acids: CASSRDLVNQQYF. In DNA, the CDR3 is TGTGCCAGCAGCCGGGACTTAGTAAACCAGCAGTACTTC.

CDR3 nucleotide sequence: TGTGCCAGACCAGAGGGGGGCAATCAGCCCCAGCATTTT. This translates into CARPEGGNQPQHF. This rearrangement joins TRBV27 to TRBJ1-5, with a tentative D call TRBD1 (6 bases). Germline V CDR1 and CDR2: MNHEY, SMNVEV (reference sequence). The V end lost 9 bases, the J end lost 2 bases, and 11 bases lay between the germline ends. The CDR3 spans 13 residues.

This clone was observed a few times. The J gene is TRBJ1-1, the V gene TRBV7-3; no firm D call. This CDR3 is built from 15 residues. V gave up 0 bases and J gave up 1 base, with 9 bases separating them. CDR1 is SGHTA and CDR2 is FQGTGA in the germline V gene. The CDR3 spells CASSLTEGGNTEAFF. The CDR3 region has the DNA TGTGCCAGCAGCTTAACCGAGGGTGGGAACACTGAAGCTTTCTTT.

The V and J genes are TRBV11-2 and TRBJ1-5; 8 bases match TRBD1. The CDR3 loop spans 17 amino acids. Germline V gene sequence: CDR1 SGHAT, CDR2 FQNNGV. Trimming took 5 bases from V and 0 from J; bases not matched to a gene: 9. CDR3 sequence (DNA): TGTGCCAGCAGCCTTCACCCAGGGGGCAATAGCAATCAGCCCCAGCATTTT. It yields the protein CASSLHPGGNSNQPQHF.

The CDR3 protein is CASSQGGTISSYEQYF. CDR3 bases: TGTGCCAGCAGCCAAGGGGGGACTATAAGCTCCTACGAGCAGTACTTC. V usage is TRBV4-2 and J usage is TRBJ2-7; 7 nucleotides match TRBD2. The V gene's germline CDR1 is LGHNA and CDR2 YNFKEQ. V gave up 1 base and J gave up 0 bases; unmatched junction bases: 6. The CDR3 loop spans 16 amino acids.

This chain joins TRBV19 and TRBJ2-7; perhaps TRBD1 as D (5 bases). The germline V and J ends were trimmed by 4 bases and 1 base, with 11 bases remaining between them. Germline CDR1 LNHDA, CDR2 SQIVND (reference sequence). The CDR3 is 14 amino acids. The CDR3 coding sequence is TGTGCCAGTAGTACCCTAGACAGATCCTACGAGCAGTACTTC. Amino acids: CASSTLDRSYEQYF.

The chain has TRBV5-6 and TRBJ2-1; 9 nucleotides line up with TRBD2. Germline lookup yields CDR1 SGHDT and CDR2 YYEEEE. The CDR3 is 16 amino acids. With V trimmed by 1 base and J by 5 bases, 7 bases remained unmatched. As DNA, the CDR3 is TGTGCCAGCAGCTTGTTACTACTAGCGGGCCACAATGAGCAGTTCTTC. Protein product: CASSLLLLAGHNEQFF.

The J gene is TRBJ1-1, the V gene TRBV10-3; D is uncertain. Germline V CDR1 and CDR2: ENHRY, SYGVKD. This CDR3 has 13 residues. V was trimmed by 2 bases and J by 3 bases, leaving 7 bases between them. CDR3 residues: CAISETEDTEAFF. CDR3 bases: TGTGCCATCAGTGAGACTGAGGACACTGAAGCTTTCTTT.